The following is a T cell receptor beta chain sequence with its context. This beta chain is a stray read from a library made for alpha chains; its abundance is not meaningful. Full-length variable regions came from constant-region reverse primers plus semi-nested Nested Universal Primer A PCR. TCRdb redid the calling of the 5' RACE reads with MiXCR, one entry per CDR3 protein. The table includes some 130 distinct CDR3 sequences, roughly 94% detected once. The germline V gene encodes CDR1 MNHNS and CDR2 SASEGT. The CDR3 is 12 amino acids. The V end was cut by 5 bases, the J end by 4 bases, with 6 bases between. Tregs were sorted as CD4+CD25+CD127-/low cells.

The TCR comes from a female donor with breast cancer. The source material was Tregs sorted from blood. The chain carries TRBV6-1 and TRBJ1-5; D unresolved. The CDR3 nucleotides are TGTGCCAGCAGTACGGGGAATCAGCCCCAGCATTTT. This translates into CASSTGNQPQHF.